This T cell receptor (beta chain) emerged from a study of blood T cell repertoires in COVID-19. Looking at the study overall: Samples came from the United States, Italy and Spain, spanning acute and convalescent COVID-19. In each case, the material was cDNA or gDNA derived from T cells, B-cell-depleted T cells, or PBMCs.

Data came from immunoSEQ multiplex PCR; TCRdb stores just in-frame clones and leaves some out. This sample carries 150,000 or so clones, around 85% of them seen once, and the ten largest clones take approximately 3%. With 0 bases clipped from V and 9 bases from J, the junction kept 7 bases outside the gene matches. The germline V gene has CDR1 LGHDT and CDR2 YNNKEL (reference sequence). This CDR3 comprises 15 residues. The source of this sequence is a woman over 75 with acute or convalescent COVID-19. The chain links TRBV3-1 (or the pseudogene TRBV3-2) to TRBJ2-1; TRBD2 matches at 8 bases. The sequencing sample was made of peripheral blood. The CDR3 spells CASSQDPGGAVEQFF. CDR3 DNA: TGTGCCAGCAGCCAAGATCCCGGGGGGGCGGTTGAGCAGTTCTTC.